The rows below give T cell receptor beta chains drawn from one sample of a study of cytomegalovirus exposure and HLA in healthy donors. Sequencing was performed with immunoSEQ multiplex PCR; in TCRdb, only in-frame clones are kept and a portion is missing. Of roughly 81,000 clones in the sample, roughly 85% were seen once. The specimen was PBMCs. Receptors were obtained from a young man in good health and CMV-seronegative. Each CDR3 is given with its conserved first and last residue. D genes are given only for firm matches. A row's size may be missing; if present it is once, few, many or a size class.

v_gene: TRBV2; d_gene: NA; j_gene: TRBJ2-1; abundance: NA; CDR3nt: TGTGCCAGCAGTGAGAGGGAGGTTGCCGGCATGAATGAGCAGTTCTTC; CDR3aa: CASSEREVAGMNEQFF
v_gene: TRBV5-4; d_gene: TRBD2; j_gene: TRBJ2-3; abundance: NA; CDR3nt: TGTGCCAGCAGCCGCCAGCGGGGGGCAGACACAGATACGCAGTATTTT; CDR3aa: CASSRQRGADTDTQYF
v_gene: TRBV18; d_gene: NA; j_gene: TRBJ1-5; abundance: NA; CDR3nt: TGTGCCAGCTCGCCAGGAGGGGGGGCGCAGCCCCAGCATTTT; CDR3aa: CASSPGGGAQPQHF
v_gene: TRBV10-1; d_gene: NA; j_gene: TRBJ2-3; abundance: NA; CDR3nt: TGCGCCAGCAGTGATGTGGACAGAAGGGATACGCAGTATTTT; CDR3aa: CASSDVDRRDTQYF
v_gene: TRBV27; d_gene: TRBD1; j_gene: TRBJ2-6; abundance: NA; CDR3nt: TGTGCCAGCAAACCCTCGACAGGGATGGCTGGGGCCAACGTCCTGACTTTC; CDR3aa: CASKPSTGMAGANVLTF
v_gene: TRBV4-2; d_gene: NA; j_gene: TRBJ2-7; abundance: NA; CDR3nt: TGTGCCAGCAGAGGGGGAGCATCGGCCGAGCAGTACTTC; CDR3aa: CASRGGASAEQYF
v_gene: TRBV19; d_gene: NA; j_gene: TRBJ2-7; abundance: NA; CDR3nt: TGTGCCAGTAGTATAAGTTACGGGACAAGACCCTACGAGCAGTACTTC; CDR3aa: CASSISYGTRPYEQYF
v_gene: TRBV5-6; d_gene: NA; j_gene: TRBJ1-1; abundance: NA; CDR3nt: TGTGCCAGCAGCTTAGGGGTGTTGAACACTGAAGCTTTCTTT; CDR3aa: CASSLGVLNTEAFF
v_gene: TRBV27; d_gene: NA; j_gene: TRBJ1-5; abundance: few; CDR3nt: TGTGCCAGCAGTCGAGGACAGATCAATCAGCCCCAGCATTTT; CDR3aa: CASSRGQINQPQHF
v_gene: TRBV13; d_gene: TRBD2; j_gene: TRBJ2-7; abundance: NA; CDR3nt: TGTGCTAGCAGCTCGACTAGCGGGAGAGGCGAGCAGTACTTC; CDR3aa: CASSSTSGRGEQYF
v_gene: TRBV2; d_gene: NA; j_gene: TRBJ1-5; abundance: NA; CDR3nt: TGTGCCAGCAACGACCGGAGGGGCAATCAGCCCCAGCATTTT; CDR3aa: CASNDRRGNQPQHF
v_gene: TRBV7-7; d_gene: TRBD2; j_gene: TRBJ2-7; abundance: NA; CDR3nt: TGTGCTAGCAGCTTATCGGCTAGCGGGATCGGCGAGCAGTACTTC; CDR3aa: CASSLSASGIGEQYF
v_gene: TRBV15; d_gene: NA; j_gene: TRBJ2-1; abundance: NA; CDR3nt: TGTGCCACCAGCAGCCCAAGAATCCCGGTCTACAATGAGCAGTTCTTC; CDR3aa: CATSSPRIPVYNEQFF
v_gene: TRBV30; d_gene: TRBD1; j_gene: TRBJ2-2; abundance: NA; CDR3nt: TGTGCCTGGAGTGGCCTACGGGACAGTGTAGTGAACACCGGGGAGCTGTTTTTT; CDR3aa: CAWSGLRDSVVNTGELFF
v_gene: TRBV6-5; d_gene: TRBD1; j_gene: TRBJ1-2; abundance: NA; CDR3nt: TGTGCCAGCAGTTTAACAGGGGACTATGGCTACACCTTC; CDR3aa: CASSLTGDYGYTF
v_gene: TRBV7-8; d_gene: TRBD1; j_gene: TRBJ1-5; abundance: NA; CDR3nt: TGTGCCAGCAGCCCCTATTGGCCGACAGGGTCGCATCAGCCCCAGCATTTT; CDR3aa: CASSPYWPTGSHQPQHF
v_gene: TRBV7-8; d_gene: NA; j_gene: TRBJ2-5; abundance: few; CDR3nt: TGTGCCAGCAGCTTCTCCGCCGGGAGCCCAGAGACCCAGTACTTC; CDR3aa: CASSFSAGSPETQYF
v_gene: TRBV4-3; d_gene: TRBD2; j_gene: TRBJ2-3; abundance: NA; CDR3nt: TGCGCCAGCAGCCAACAGCGGGGGGGCGCAGATACGCAGTATTTT; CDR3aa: CASSQQRGGADTQYF
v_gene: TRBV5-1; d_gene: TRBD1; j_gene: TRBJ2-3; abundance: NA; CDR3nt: TGCGCCAGCAGCGCCACAGGGGGCCCAGATAGCACGCAGTATTTT; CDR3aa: CASSATGGPDSTQYF
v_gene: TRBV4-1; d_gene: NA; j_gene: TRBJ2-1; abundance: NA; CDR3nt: TGCGCCAGCAGCCAAGATGGGCCTTCCGAGGGGGACAATGAGCAGTTCTTC; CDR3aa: CASSQDGPSEGDNEQFF
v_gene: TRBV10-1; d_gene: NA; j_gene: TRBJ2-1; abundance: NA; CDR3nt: TGCGCCAGCAGTGGGCGGAACAATGAGCAGTTCTTC; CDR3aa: CASSGRNNEQFF
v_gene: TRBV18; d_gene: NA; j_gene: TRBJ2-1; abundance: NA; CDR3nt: TGTGCCAGCTCACCTCGACTAGACGCGTACAATGAGCAGTTCTTC; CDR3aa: CASSPRLDAYNEQFF
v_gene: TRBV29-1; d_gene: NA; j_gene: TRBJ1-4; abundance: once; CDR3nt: TGCAGCGTTGAACCGGACAGATCAACTAATGAAAAACTGTTTTTT; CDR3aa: CSVEPDRSTNEKLFF
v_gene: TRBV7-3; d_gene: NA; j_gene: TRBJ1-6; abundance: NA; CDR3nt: TGTGCCAGCAGCTTAACGGCCGGAGTTAATTCACCCCTCCACTTT; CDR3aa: CASSLTAGVNSPLHF
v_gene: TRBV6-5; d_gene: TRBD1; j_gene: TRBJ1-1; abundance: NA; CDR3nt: TGTGCCAGCAGAATAGACAGGGGCGACACTGAAGCTTTCTTT; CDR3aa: CASRIDRGDTEAFF
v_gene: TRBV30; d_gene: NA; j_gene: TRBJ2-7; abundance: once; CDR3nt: TGTGCCTGGAGCTTGACTACAGGGTTTTTGGACGAGCAGTACTTC; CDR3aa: CAWSLTTGFLDEQYF
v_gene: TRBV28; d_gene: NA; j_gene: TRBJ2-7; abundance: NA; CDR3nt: TGTGCCAGCACCCTGGCGGGGTTCGACGAGCAGTACTTC; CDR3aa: CASTLAGFDEQYF
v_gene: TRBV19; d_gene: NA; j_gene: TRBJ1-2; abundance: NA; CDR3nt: TGTGCCAGCGGCAGGGGTGGGGACTATGGCTACACCTTC; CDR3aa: CASGRGGDYGYTF
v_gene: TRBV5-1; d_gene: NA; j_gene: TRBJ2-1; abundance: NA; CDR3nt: TGCGCCAGCAGCCCGAGCTCGACGGGGAATGAGCAGTTCTTC; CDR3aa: CASSPSSTGNEQFF
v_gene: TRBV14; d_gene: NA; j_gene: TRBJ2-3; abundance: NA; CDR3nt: TGTGCCAGCAGCCAAGGGGGGGGCGACCTGACAGATACGCAGTATTTT; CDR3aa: CASSQGGGDLTDTQYF
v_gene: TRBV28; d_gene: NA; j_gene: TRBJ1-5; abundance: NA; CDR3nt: TGTGCCAGCAGGCCCCTACAGGGCCTGGGGGAGCCCCAGCATTTT; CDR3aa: CASRPLQGLGEPQHF
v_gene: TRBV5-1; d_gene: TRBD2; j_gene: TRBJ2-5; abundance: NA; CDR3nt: TGCGCCAGCAGCCCGGGAGGCGCGGGGAGGGAGACCCAGTACTTC; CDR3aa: CASSPGGAGRETQYF
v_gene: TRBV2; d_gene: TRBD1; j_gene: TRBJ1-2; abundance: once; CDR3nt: TGTGCCAGTAGAGACAGGGCCAATGGCTACACCTTC; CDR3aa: CASRDRANGYTF
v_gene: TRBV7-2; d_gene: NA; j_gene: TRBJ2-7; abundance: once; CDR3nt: TGTGCCAGCAGCTTATCTTGGGGGGTCGGATCCTACGAGCAGTACTTC; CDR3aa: CASSLSWGVGSYEQYF
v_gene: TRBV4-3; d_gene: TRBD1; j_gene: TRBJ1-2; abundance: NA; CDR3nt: TGCGCCAGCAGCCACGTCCAGGGGGCGTACTATGGCTACACCTTC; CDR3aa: CASSHVQGAYYGYTF
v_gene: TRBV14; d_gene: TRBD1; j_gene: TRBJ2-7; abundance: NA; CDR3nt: TGTGCCAGCAGCCAAGATGACAGGGGGCTATGGCGGTACTTC; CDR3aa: CASSQDDRGLWRYF
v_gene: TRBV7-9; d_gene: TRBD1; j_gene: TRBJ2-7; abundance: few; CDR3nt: TGTGCCAGCAGTCTTTCGGGACAGGGTGGGAACGAGCAGTACTTC; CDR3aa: CASSLSGQGGNEQYF
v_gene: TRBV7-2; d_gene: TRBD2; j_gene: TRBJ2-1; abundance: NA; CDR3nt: TGTGCCAGCAGCTTCAGACTAGCGGGATGGGGAGAGCAGTTCTTC; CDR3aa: CASSFRLAGWGEQFF
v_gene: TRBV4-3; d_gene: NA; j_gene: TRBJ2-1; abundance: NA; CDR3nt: TGCGCCAGCAGCCAAGTTTGGGCCGCATCCTACAATGAGCAGTTCTTC; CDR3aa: CASSQVWAASYNEQFF
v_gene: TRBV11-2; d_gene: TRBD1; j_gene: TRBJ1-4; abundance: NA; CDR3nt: TGTGCCAGCAGCTCCGGGGACAGAGAAAAACTGTTTTTT; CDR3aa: CASSSGDREKLFF
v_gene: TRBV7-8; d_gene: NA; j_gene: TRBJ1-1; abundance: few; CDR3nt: TGTGCCAGCCAAGCTACGAGCACTGAAGCTTTCTTT; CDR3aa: CASQATSTEAFF
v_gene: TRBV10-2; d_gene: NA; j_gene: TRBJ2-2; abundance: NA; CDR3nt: TGCGCCAGCAAACAGGATCTAAACACCGGGGAGCTGTTTTTT; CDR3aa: CASKQDLNTGELFF
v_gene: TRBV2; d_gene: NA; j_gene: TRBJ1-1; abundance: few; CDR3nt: TGTGCCAGCAGTGAGTCCGTGAACACTGAAGCTTTCTTT; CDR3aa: CASSESVNTEAFF
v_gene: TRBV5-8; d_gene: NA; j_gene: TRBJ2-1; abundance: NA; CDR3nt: TGTGCCAGCAGCTGGAGTCGTAGCTCCTACAATGAGCAGTTCTTC; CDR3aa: CASSWSRSSYNEQFF
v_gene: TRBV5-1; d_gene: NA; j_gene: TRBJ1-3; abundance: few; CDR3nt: TGCGCCAGCAGCTTGGCGGCGGGGGTAACTGGAAACACCATATATTTT; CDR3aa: CASSLAAGVTGNTIYF
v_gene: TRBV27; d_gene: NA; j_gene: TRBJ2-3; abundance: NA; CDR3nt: TGTGCCACCCCGCTCGTCAGTCCCACAGATACGCAGTATTTT; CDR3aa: CATPLVSPTDTQYF
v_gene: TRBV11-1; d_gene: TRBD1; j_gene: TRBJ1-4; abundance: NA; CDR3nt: TGTGCCAGCAGCTTCGTGGGACAGGGACAAAATGAAAAACTGTTTTTT; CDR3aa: CASSFVGQGQNEKLFF
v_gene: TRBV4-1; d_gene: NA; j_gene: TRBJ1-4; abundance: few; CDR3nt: TGCGCCAGCAGCCAAGTGTCCCGGGTTGAAAAACTGTTTTTT; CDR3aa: CASSQVSRVEKLFF
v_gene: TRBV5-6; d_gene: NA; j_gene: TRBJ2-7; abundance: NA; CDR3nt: TGTGCCAGCAGCTTGTTCACCAGCTCCTACGAGCAGTACTTC; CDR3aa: CASSLFTSSYEQYF
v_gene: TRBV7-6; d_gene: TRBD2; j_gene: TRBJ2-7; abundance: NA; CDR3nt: TGTGCCAGCAGCTTACGTAGCGGGAGTGATCGAGAGCAGTACTTC; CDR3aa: CASSLRSGSDREQYF